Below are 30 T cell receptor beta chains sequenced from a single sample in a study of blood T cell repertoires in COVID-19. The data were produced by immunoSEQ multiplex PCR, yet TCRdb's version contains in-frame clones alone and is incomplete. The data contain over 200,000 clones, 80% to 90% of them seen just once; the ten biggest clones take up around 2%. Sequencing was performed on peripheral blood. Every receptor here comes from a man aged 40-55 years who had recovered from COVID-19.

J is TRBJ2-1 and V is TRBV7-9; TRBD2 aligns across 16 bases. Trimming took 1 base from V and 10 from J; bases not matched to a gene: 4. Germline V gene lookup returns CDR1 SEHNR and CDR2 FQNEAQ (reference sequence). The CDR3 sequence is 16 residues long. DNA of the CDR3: TGTGCCAGCAGCTTAGAGGGACTAGCGGGAGGGCAGGAGCAGTTCTTC. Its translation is CASSLEGLAGGQEQFF.

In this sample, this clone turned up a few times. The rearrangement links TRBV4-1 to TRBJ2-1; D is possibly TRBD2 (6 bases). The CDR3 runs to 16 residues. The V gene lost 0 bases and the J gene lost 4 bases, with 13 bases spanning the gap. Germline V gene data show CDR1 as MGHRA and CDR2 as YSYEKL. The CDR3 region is CASSQDGRNSYNEQFF. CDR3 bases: TGCGCCAGCAGCCAAGATGGGAGGAACTCTTACAATGAGCAGTTCTTC.

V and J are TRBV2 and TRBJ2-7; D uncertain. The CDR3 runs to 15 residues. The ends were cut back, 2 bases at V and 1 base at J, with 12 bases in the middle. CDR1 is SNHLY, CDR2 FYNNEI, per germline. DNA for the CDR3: TGTGCCAGCAGTGAATCTCTAGTGAGGTCCTACGAGCAGTACTTC. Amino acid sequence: CASSESLVRSYEQYF.

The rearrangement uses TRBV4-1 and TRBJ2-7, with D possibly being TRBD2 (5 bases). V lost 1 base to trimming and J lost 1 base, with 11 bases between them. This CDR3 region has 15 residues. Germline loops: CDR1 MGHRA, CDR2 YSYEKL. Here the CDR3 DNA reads TGCGCCAGCAGCCAAGGTTCGTGGGAGTCCTACGAGCAGTACTTC. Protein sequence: CASSQGSWESYEQYF.

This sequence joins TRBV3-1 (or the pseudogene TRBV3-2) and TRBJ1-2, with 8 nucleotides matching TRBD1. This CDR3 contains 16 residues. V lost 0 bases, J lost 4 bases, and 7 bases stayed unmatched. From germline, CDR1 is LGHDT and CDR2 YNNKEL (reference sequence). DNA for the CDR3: TGTGCCAGCAGCCAAGACTTCTACGGGACAGGCTATGGCTACACCTTC. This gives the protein CASSQDFYGTGYGYTF.

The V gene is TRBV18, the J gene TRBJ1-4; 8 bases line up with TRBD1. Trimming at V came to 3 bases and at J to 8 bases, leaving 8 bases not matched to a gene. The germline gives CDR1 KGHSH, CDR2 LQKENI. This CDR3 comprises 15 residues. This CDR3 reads CASSPGQGHPEKLFF. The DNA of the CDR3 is TGTGCCAGCTCACCTGGACAGGGACACCCGGAAAAACTGTTTTTT.

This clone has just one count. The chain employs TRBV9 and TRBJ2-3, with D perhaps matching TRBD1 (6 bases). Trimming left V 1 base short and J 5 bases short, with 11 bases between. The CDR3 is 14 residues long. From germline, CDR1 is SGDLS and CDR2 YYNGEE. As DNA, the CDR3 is TGTGCCAGCAGCGTAATGGGACATAGAGATACGCAGTATTTT. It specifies CASSVMGHRDTQYF.

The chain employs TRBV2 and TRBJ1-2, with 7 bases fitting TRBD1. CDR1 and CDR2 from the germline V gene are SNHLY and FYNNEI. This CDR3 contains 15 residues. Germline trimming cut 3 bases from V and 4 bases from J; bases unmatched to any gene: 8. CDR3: CASSELTGRFYGYTF. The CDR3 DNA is TGTGCCAGCAGTGAGCTGACAGGGAGATTCTATGGCTACACCTTC. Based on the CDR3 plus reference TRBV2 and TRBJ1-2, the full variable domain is EPEVTQTPSHQVTQMGQEVILRCVPISNHLYFYWYRQILGQKVEFLVSFYNNEISEKSEIFDDQFSVERPDGSNFTLKIRSTKLEDSAMYFCASSELTGRFYGYTFGSGTRLTVV.

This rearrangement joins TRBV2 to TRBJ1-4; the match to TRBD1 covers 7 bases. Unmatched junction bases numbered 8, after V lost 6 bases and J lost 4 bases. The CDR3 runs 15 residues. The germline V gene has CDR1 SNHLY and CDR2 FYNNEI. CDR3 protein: CASRTDRADNEKLFF. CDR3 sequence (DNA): TGTGCCAGCAGAACAGACAGGGCTGATAATGAAAAACTGTTTTTT.

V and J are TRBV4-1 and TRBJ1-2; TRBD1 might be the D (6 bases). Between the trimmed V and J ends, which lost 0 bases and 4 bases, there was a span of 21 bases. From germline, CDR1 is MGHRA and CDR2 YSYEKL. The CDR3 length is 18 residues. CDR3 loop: CASSQEWGRPPLAYGYTF. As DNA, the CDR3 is TGCGCCAGCAGCCAAGAGTGGGGGCGGCCTCCCCTTGCCTATGGCTACACCTTC.

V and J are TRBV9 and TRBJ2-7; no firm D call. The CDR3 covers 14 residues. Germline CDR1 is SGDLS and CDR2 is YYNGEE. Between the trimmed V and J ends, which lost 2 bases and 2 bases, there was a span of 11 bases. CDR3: CASSVGDQTYEQYF. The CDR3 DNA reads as TGTGCCAGCAGCGTTGGAGACCAAACCTACGAGCAGTACTTC.

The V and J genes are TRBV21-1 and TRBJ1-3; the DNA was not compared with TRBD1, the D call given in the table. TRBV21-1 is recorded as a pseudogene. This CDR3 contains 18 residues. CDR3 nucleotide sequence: TGTGCCAGCAGCAAAGTAAAGAGGGACAGGGGTATTGGAAACACCATATATTTT. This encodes CASSKVKRDRGIGNTIYF.

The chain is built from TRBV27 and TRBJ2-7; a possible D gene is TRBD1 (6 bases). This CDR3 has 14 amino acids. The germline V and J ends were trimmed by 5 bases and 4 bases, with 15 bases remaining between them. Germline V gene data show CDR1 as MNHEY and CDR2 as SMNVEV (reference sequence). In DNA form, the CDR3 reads TGTGCCAGCAGTACGCAAGGGGGTGGATACGAGCAGTACTTC. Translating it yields CASSTQGGGYEQYF.

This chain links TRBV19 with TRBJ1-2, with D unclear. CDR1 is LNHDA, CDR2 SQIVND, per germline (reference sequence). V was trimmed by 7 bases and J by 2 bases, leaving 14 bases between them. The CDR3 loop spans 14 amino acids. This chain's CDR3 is CASMLGRANYGYTF. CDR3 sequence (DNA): TGTGCCAGTATGCTCGGGAGGGCAAACTATGGCTACACCTTC.

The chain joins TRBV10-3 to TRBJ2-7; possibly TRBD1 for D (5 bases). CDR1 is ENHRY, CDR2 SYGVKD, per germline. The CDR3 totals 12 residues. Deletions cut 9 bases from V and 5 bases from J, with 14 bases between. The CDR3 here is CAMKGPAHEQYF. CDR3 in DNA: TGTGCCATGAAGGGGCCGGCCCACGAGCAGTACTTC.

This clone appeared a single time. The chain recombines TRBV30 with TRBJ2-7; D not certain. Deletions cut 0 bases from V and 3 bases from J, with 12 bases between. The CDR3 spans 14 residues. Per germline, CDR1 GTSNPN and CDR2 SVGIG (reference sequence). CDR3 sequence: CAWSVPLGVYEQYF. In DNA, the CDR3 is TGTGCCTGGAGTGTACCCCTAGGTGTCTACGAGCAGTACTTC.

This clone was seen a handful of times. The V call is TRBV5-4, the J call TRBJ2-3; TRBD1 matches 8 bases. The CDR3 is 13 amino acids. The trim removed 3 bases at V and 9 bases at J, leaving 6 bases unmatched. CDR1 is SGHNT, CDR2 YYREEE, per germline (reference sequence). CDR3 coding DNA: TGTGCCAGCAGCTACAAGACAGGGGCCACGCAGTATTTT. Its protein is CASSYKTGATQYF.

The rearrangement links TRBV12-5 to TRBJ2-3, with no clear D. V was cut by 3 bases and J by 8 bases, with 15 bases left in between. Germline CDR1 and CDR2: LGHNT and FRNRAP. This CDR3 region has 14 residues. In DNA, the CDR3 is TGTGCTAGTGGTTTCGATTATGCGAGCGCTACGCAGTATTTT. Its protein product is CASGFDYASATQYF.

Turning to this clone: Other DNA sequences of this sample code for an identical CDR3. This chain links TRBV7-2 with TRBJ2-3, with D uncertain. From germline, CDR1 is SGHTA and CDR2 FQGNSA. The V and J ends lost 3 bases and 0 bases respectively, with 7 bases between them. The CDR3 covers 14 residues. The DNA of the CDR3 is TGTGCCAGCAGCTTCGATCGGAGCACAGATACGCAGTATTTT. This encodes CASSFDRSTDTQYF.

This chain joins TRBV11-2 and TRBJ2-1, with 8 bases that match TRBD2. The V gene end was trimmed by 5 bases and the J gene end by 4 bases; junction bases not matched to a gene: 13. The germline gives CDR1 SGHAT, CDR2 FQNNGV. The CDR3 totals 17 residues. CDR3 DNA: TGTGCCAGCAGCCGAAATCCGGCTAGCGGGCCTTACAATGAGCAGTTCTTC. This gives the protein CASSRNPASGPYNEQFF.

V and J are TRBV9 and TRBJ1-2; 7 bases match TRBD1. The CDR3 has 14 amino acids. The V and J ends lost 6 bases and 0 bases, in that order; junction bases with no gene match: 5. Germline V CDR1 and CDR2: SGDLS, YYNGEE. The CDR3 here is CASTKQGSNYGYTF. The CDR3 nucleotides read TGTGCCAGCACCAAACAGGGGTCTAACTATGGCTACACCTTC.

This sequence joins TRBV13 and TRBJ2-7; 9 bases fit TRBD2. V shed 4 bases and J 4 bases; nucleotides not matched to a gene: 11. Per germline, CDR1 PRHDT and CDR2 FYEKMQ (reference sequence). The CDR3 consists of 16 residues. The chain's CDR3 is CASSSPEGSGSYEQYF. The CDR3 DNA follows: TGTGCCAGCAGCTCACCCGAAGGTAGCGGGAGTTACGAGCAGTACTTC.

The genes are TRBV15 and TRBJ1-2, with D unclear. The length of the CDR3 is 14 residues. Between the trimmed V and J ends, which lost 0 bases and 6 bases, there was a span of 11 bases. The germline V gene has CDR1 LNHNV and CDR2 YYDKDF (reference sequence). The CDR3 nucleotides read TGTGCCACCAGCAGAGATCGAAGGCAGGATGGCTACACCTTC. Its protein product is CATSRDRRQDGYTF.

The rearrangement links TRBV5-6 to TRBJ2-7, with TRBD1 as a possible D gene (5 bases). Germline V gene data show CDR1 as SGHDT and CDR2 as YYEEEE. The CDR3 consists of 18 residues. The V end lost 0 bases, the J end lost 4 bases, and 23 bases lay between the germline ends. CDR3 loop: CASSLAFERRQGQYEQYF. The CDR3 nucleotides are TGTGCCAGCAGCTTGGCATTCGAGCGTAGGCAGGGCCAGTACGAGCAGTACTTC.

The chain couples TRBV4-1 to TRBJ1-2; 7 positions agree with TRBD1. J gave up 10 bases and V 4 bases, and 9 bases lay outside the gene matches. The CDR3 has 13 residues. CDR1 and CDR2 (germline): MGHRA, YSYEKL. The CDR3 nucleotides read TGCGCCAGCAGCCCCGGGACAGTTAATTCCTACACCTTC. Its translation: CASSPGTVNSYTF.

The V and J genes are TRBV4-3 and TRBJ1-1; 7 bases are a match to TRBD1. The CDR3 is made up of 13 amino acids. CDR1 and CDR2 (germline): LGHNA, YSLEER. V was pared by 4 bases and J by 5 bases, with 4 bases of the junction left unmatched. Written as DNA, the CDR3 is TGCGCCAGCAGCCTACAGGGGCAGACTGAAGCTTTCTTT. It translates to CASSLQGQTEAFF.

The CDR3 region has the DNA TGTGCCAGCAGCCGTGACAGGGGCGAGCAGTTCTTC. Its protein is CASSRDRGEQFF. The rearrangement links TRBV27 to TRBJ2-1, with 8 bases lining up with TRBD1. The germline V gene has CDR1 MNHEY and CDR2 SMNVEV (reference sequence). V lost 6 bases to trimming and J lost 10 bases; unmatched junction nucleotides: 5. This CDR3 spans 12 amino acids.

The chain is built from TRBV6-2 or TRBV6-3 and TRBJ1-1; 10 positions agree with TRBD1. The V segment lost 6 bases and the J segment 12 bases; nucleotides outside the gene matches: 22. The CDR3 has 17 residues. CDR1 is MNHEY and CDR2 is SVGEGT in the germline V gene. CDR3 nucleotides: TGTGCCAGCAGCTCTGTGTTGGGACAGGGGTATGGGAAACTGACTTTCTTT. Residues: CASSSVLGQGYGKLTFF.

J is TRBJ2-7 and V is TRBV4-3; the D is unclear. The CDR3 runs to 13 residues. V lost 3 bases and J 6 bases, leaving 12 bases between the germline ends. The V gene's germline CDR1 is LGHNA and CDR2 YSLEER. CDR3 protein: CASSQELTPEQYF. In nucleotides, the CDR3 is TGCGCCAGCAGCCAGGAACTAACCCCCGAGCAGTACTTC.

The CDR3 spells CASSPPPSGRFYEQYF. Written as DNA, the CDR3 is TGCGCCAGCAGCCCCCCGCCTAGCGGGCGTTTCTACGAGCAGTACTTC. The chain recombines TRBV4-1 with TRBJ2-7; TRBD2 matches 8 bases. J was trimmed by 3 bases and V by 4 bases; bases with no gene match: 11. Germline V gene lookup returns CDR1 MGHRA and CDR2 YSYEKL. The CDR3 covers 16 residues.